The source of this TCR beta chain is a study of blood T cell repertoires in COVID-19. At the level of the study: Samples representing acute and convalescent COVID-19 were sourced from the United States, Italy and Spain. In each case, the material was cDNA or gDNA derived from T cells, B-cell-depleted T cells, or PBMCs.

Original analysis: Reference gene primer amplification gave nucleated cell count estimates. The data were produced by immunoSEQ multiplex PCR, yet TCRdb's version contains in-frame clones alone and is incomplete. D and trimming come from the DNA, and the V and J calls and clone size come from that table. The sample comprises about 210,000 clones, roughly 94% of which are singletons, and roughly 1.2% rests with the top ten. This receptor was identified in a man aged 30 to 39 with acute or convalescent COVID-19. The sequenced sample was peripheral blood.

CDR3 loop: CASRPGSEAFF. DNA for the CDR3: TGTGCCAGCAGGCCGGGTTCTGAAGCTTTCTTT. The V and J genes are TRBV7-9 and TRBJ1-1; D unclear. Germline lookup yields CDR1 SEHNR and CDR2 FQNEAQ (reference sequence). Trimming took off 6 bases at V and 6 bases at J, with 8 bases between the two ends. This CDR3 is built from 11 residues.